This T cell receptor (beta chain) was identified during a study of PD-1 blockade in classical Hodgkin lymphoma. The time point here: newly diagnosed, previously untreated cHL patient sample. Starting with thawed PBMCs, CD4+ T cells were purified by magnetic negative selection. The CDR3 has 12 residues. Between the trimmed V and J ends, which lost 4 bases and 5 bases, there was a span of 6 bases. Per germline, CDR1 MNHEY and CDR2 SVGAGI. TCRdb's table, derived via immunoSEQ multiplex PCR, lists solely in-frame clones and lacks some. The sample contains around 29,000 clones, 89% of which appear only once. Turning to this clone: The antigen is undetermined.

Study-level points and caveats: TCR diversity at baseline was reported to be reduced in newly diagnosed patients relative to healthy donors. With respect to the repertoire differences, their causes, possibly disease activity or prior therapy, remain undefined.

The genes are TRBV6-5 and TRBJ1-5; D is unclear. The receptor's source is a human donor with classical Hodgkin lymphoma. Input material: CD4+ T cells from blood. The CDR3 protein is CASSSGDQPQHF. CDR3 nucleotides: TGTGCCAGCAGTTCCGGAGATCAGCCCCAGCATTTT.